This T cell receptor beta chain was retrieved from a study of cytomegalovirus exposure and HLA in healthy donors. Study outcomes and limitations: CMV serostatus alone was available as immune exposure information.

Germline CDR1 is SNHLY and CDR2 is FYNNEI. The J segment lost 7 bases and the V segment lost 5 bases, leaving 5 bases of the junction unmatched. The CDR3 sequence is 13 residues long. It was with 60 Vbeta and 13 Jbeta primers that the PCR ran. Sequenced by immunoSEQ multiplex PCR; TCRdb stores in-frame clones only, minus some. Among 200,000 to 250,000 clones listed, over 70% were seen once. In this sample, this clone turned up once. The antigen is undetermined. The source material was PBMCs. The clonotype was recovered from a boy younger than 10 in good health and CMV-seronegative. This chain uses TRBV2 with TRBJ2-3, with 8 nucleotides matching TRBD2. CDR3: CASSSGSMNTQYF. CDR3 sequence (DNA): TGTGCCAGCAGTAGCGGGAGTATGAATACGCAGTATTTT.